A selection of T cell receptor beta chains follows, all from one sample in a study of blood T cell repertoires in COVID-19. The protocol was immunoSEQ multiplex PCR, while the TCRdb copy is restricted to in-frame clones and leaves out a portion. The data hold over 250,000 clones, with about 88% observed a single time. The sample taken for sequencing was PBMCs or T cells enriched from blood (not recorded which). These receptors were collected from a man in his 60s who had recovered from COVID-19. The CDR3 runs from the conserved cysteine through the conserved F or W. A D gene is named only where the DNA matches it firmly. Expanded clones are given a class, and other clones once, few, many or no size at all.

j_call,clone_size,v_call,d_call,cdr3_nt,cdr3_aa
TRBJ2-1,NA,TRBV9,TRBD2,TGTGCCGGGGAGGGGCACCAGTACAATGAGCAGTTCTTC,CAGEGHQYNEQFF
TRBJ1-4,NA,TRBV19,TRBD1,TGTGCCAGTAGTATTGGGCGGGACAGCTATAATGAAAAACTGTTTTTT,CASSIGRDSYNEKLFF
TRBJ2-7,NA,TRBV6-2/TRBV6-3,NA,TGTGCCAGCAGTTACTCTGCGGGGAAATCCTACGAGCAGTACTTC,CASSYSAGKSYEQYF
TRBJ2-7,NA,TRBV18,TRBD1,TGTGCCAGCTCACCACCGGGGACAGGGCTCGAGCAGTACTTC,CASSPPGTGLEQYF
TRBJ2-3,NA,TRBV3-1/TRBV3-2,TRBD2,TGTGCCAGCAGCCAGTCGGGACTAGCGGGAGATACGCAGTATTTT,CASSQSGLAGDTQYF
TRBJ2-2,NA,TRBV14,TRBD1,TGTGCCAGCAGCCGACAGGGTGCGACCGGGGAGCTGTTTTTT,CASSRQGATGELFF
TRBJ1-2,NA,TRBV18,TRBD1,TGTGCCAGCTCACCGAACAGGGGAGGACCCTATGGCTACACCTTC,CASSPNRGGPYGYTF
TRBJ1-3,NA,TRBV19,TRBD1,TGTGCCAGTAGTATTGAAAGGGACAGCAGCTCTGGAAACACCATATATTTT,CASSIERDSSSGNTIYF
TRBJ2-1,NA,TRBV4-2,NA,TGTGCCAGCAGCCTCTCTCATGGGCGGGGCCATTCCTACAATGAGCAGTTCTTC,CASSLSHGRGHSYNEQFF
TRBJ1-4,NA,TRBV25-1,TRBD1,TGTGCCAGCCGGACAGGGGGTACTAATGAAAAACTGTTTTTT,CASRTGGTNEKLFF
TRBJ1-4,NA,TRBV18,NA,TGTGCCAGCTCACCATGGACTGCAACTAATGAAAAACTGTTTTTT,CASSPWTATNEKLFF
TRBJ1-2,NA,TRBV7-9,NA,TGTGCCAGCAACGCAGGGCTGTTAAACTATGGCTACACCTTC,CASNAGLLNYGYTF
TRBJ2-7,NA,TRBV9,NA,TGTGCCAGCAGCGTAGGCCTGGGACTTTCCTACGAGCAGTACTTC,CASSVGLGLSYEQYF
TRBJ1-1,NA,TRBV4-2,TRBD1,TGTGCCAGCAGCTCAGCCCTGGACAGGACTACTGAAGCTTTCTTT,CASSSALDRTTEAFF
TRBJ1-1,NA,TRBV24-1,NA,TGTGCCACCAGTGATTTGCCCCGGAGGGCAGGCCGTGGCACTGAAGCTTTCTTT,CATSDLPRRAGRGTEAFF
TRBJ2-3,NA,TRBV10-2,TRBD1,TGCGCCAGCAGTGAGCCGGTCGGGACAGGGGTGTTCGGGGGGGCCGATACGCAGTATTTT,CASSEPVGTGVFGGADTQYF
TRBJ2-7,NA,TRBV6-2/TRBV6-3,NA,TGTGCCAGCAGTTACTCACCGGGATTCCCCTACGAGCAGTACTTC,CASSYSPGFPYEQYF
TRBJ2-5,NA,TRBV9,NA,TGTGCCAGCAGCGGCGGTTGGAATCCCCGGGTAGAGACCCAGTACTTC,CASSGGWNPRVETQYF
TRBJ1-3,NA,TRBV6-5,TRBD1,TGTGCCAGCAATCCCGACAGGGTTGGAAACACCATATATTTT,CASNPDRVGNTIYF
TRBJ1-1,once,TRBV5-4,TRBD1,TGTGCCAGCAGCTTGGATGGACAGGGAAACACTGAAGCTTTCTTT,CASSLDGQGNTEAFF
TRBJ1-4,once,TRBV5-1,TRBD1,TGCGCCAGCAGCTCTACCGGGACAGGACGTGAAAAACTGTTTTTT,CASSSTGTGREKLFF
TRBJ1-6,NA,TRBV5-1,NA,TGCGCCAGCAGCTTGGTGGGGGGGAATTCACCCCTCCACTTT,CASSLVGGNSPLHF
TRBJ2-7,NA,TRBV10-2,NA,TGCGCCAGCAGTTCCCGCAGGCCCTCCTACGAGCAGTACTTC,CASSSRRPSYEQYF
TRBJ1-4,NA,TRBV27,NA,TGTGCCAGCAGTTTACTGGGGACTGGAACTAATGAAAAACTGTTTTTT,CASSLLGTGTNEKLFF
TRBJ2-2,NA,TRBV2,TRBD2,TGTGCCAGCAGTGAACTAGCGGCAAGGAACACCGGGGAGCTGTTTTTT,CASSELAARNTGELFF
TRBJ1-5,once,TRBV21-1,NA,TGTGCCAGCAGCAGTGGGGACAGGGGGTTGGCCAATCAGCCCCAGCATTTT,CASSSGDRGLANQPQHF
TRBJ1-4,once,TRBV27,NA,TGTGCCAGCAGACAAGAGGGCAGGGGTGCAACTAATGAAAAACTGTTTTTT,CASRQEGRGATNEKLFF
TRBJ2-1,NA,TRBV6-2/TRBV6-3,TRBD2,TGTGCCAGCAGTCCCGGACTAGCGGGACCAGAGAGCTCCTACAATGAGCAGTTCTTC,CASSPGLAGPESSYNEQFF
TRBJ1-1,NA,TRBV7-8,NA,TGTGCCAGCAGCTTAACAGGGTTGGGCACTGAAGCTTTCTTT,CASSLTGLGTEAFF
TRBJ2-3,NA,TRBV25-1,TRBD2,TGTGCCAGCTCTTGGCGGGAGGGGAGGGATACGCAGTATTTT,CASSWREGRDTQYF
TRBJ1-1,NA,TRBV6-5,NA,TGTGCCAGCAGTCCCTGGCCGGACATTGAAGCTTTCTTT,CASSPWPDIEAFF
TRBJ1-5,NA,TRBV29-1,NA,TGCAGCGTTGGAACAGGGCGCGCTCAGCCCCAGCATTTT,CSVGTGRAQPQHF
TRBJ2-7,NA,TRBV11-2,TRBD2,TGTGCCAGCAGCTTAGGTCGTCGACTGGCGGGAGAGAACTACGAGCAGTACTTC,CASSLGRRLAGENYEQYF
TRBJ2-7,NA,TRBV6-2/TRBV6-3,NA,TGTGCCAGCAGTTACCGCTCCCGGAGGAGCTCCTACGAGCAGTACTTC,CASSYRSRRSSYEQYF
TRBJ2-2,NA,TRBV3-1/TRBV3-2,NA,TGTGCCAGCACCACCGGGACTCAGAACACCGGGGAGCTGTTTTTT,CASTTGTQNTGELFF
TRBJ2-1,NA,TRBV7-8,TRBD2,TGTGCCAGCAGTTTGACTAGCGGGAGATCTTATGAGCAGTTCTTC,CASSLTSGRSYEQFF
TRBJ2-2,NA,TRBV2,TRBD1,TGTGCCAGCAGGATGGACAGGGCGAACACCGGGGAGCTGTTTTTT,CASRMDRANTGELFF
TRBJ1-5,few,TRBV21-1,NA,TGTGCCAGCAGTACCCCAGGTTCAGGGCCCCAGCATTTT,CASSTPGSGPQHF
TRBJ2-7,NA,TRBV2,NA,TGTGCCAGCAGAGCCGTTTCCTACGAGCAGTACTTC,CASRAVSYEQYF
TRBJ2-5,NA,TRBV30,NA,TGTGCCTGGAGTTCGACACGGATTCAAGAGACCCAGTACTTC,CAWSSTRIQETQYF
TRBJ1-4,NA,TRBV2,NA,TGTGCCAGCAGGGTTGAACCGGGACTGCTAAATGAAAAACTGTTTTTT,CASRVEPGLLNEKLFF
TRBJ1-2,once,TRBV10-2,TRBD1,TGCGCCAGCAGTCCAGAGAGACAGGGTAGGGTCTACACCTTC,CASSPERQGRVYTF
TRBJ1-1,few,TRBV19,TRBD1,TGTGCCAGTAGTCCAAACCTGGACAGGGCCGCCGAAGCTTTCTTT,CASSPNLDRAAEAFF
TRBJ2-7,NA,TRBV5-4,TRBD1,TGTGCCAGCAGGGGACAGGGGGACAACGAGCAGTACTTC,CASRGQGDNEQYF
TRBJ1-1,NA,TRBV29-1,NA,TGCAGCGTTTACAGACCTGAGAACACTGAAGCTTTCTTT,CSVYRPENTEAFF
TRBJ1-2,NA,TRBV3-1/TRBV3-2,NA,TGTGCCAGCACGGAGGGGTTTGGCTACACCTTC,CASTEGFGYTF
TRBJ2-2,NA,TRBV9,TRBD2,TGTGCCAGCAGCACCCGGGGGGGAGACACCGGGGAGCTGTTTTTT,CASSTRGGDTGELFF
TRBJ2-1,few,TRBV7-6,TRBD2,TGTGCCAGCAGCTCGACTAGCGGGGGGCAGGGTGAGCAGTTCTTC,CASSSTSGGQGEQFF
TRBJ1-2,NA,TRBV6-6,NA,TGTGCCAGCCTAGGGGGACCTAACTATGGCTACACCTTC,CASLGGPNYGYTF